Each of the 27 T cell receptor beta chains below was sequenced from the same sample in a study of T cells in Graves' hyperthyroidism and ophthalmopathy. Amplification of TCR beta CDR3 regions used RNA as the template. The TCR CDR3 was amplified in a first-round RT-PCR using the HTBI primer set. TCRdb reprocessed the multiplex PCR reads via MiXCR and lists one record per CDR3 protein. The data show 450,000 to 600,000 distinct CDR3 sequences, about 15% seen once. The sequenced sample consisted of blood. Receptors originate from a woman aged 40 to 55 with Graves' hyperthyroidism.

This clonotype has at least ten counts. The chain uses TRBV5-6 and TRBJ2-7; D possibly corresponds to TRBD1 (6 bases). The germline V gene encodes CDR1 SGHDT and CDR2 YYEEEE. V gave up 5 bases and J gave up 2 bases, with 17 bases separating them. The CDR3 has 15 residues. The CDR3 DNA sequence: TGTGCCAGCAGGTCAAACGGACAGTTGCCCTACGAGCAGTACTTC. It codes for CASRSNGQLPYEQYF.

Many counts were recorded for this clonotype. This chain connects TRBV5-5 to TRBJ1-1; D is possibly TRBD1 (5 bases). Deletions cut 0 bases from V and 5 bases from J, with 14 bases between. This CDR3 has 15 amino acids. Germline V lookup: CDR1 SGHKS, CDR2 YYEKEE (reference sequence). The CDR3 spells CASSLDLWGGTEAFF. CDR3 in DNA: TGTGCCAGCAGCTTGGATTTGTGGGGGGGGACTGAAGCTTTCTTT.

The J gene is TRBJ2-2, the V gene TRBV24-1; maybe TRBD1 (5 bases). V lost 7 bases and J lost 2, with 19 bases in between. The germline CDR1 and CDR2 sequences are KGHDR and SFDVKD. The CDR3 totals 17 residues. CDR3 region: CATSPTGIGRNTGELFF. DNA for the CDR3: TGTGCCACCAGCCCTACAGGCATAGGACGAAACACCGGGGAGCTGTTTTTT.

This clonotype was seen only once. J is TRBJ1-2 and V is TRBV19; no clear D. CDR1 is LNHDA, CDR2 SQIVND, per germline (reference sequence). Trimming shortened V by 4 bases and J by 0 bases, and 9 bases separated the two germline ends. The CDR3 consists of 14 residues. CDR3 amino acids: CASSRTDTNYGYTF. CDR3 DNA sequence: TGTGCCAGTAGTAGGACGGATACTAACTATGGCTACACCTTC. Full variable domain (outside the CDR3, taken from reference TRBV19 and TRBJ1-2): DGGITQSPKYLFRKEGQNVTLSCEQNLNHDAMYWYRQDPGQGLRLIYYSQIVNDFQKGDIAEGYSVSREKKESFPLTVTSAQKNPTAFYLCASSRTDTNYGYTFGSGTRLTVV.

V gene TRBV28 combines with J gene TRBJ2-1, with a tentative D call TRBD2 (6 bases). Trimming removed 4 bases at V and 8 bases at J, with 9 bases between. The CDR3 has 12 amino acids. Germline CDR1 MDHEN, CDR2 SYDVKM. This CDR3 reads CASSSSVHEQFF. In nucleotides, the CDR3 is TGTGCCAGCAGTTCTAGCGTCCATGAGCAGTTCTTC.

The chain joins TRBV9 to TRBJ2-2; D ambiguous. The germline V gene encodes CDR1 SGDLS and CDR2 YYNGEE. V was shortened by 0 bases and J by 0 bases, with 12 bases between the two germline ends. The CDR3 length is 17 residues. The CDR3 DNA reads as TGTGCCAGCAGCGTAGGGGGAAAGGTCTCGAACACCGGGGAGCTGTTTTTT. Its protein is CASSVGGKVSNTGELFF.

The genes are TRBV20-1 and TRBJ1-1; D may be TRBD1 (6 bases). V lost 5 bases and J lost 0, with 19 bases in between. The V gene's germline CDR1 is DFQATT and CDR2 SNEGSKA (reference sequence). This CDR3 contains 16 residues. The CDR3 nucleotides are TGCAGTGCTCCCGAGGGGGTGGGTTATCTGAACACTGAAGCTTTCTTT. Its protein is CSAPEGVGYLNTEAFF.

In this sample, this clonotype turned up many times. The V gene is TRBV5-5, the J gene TRBJ2-7; 8 nucleotides align to TRBD1. V lost 2 bases and J lost 3; bases outside the gene matches: 7. This CDR3 contains 15 residues. Germline V gene data show CDR1 as SGHKS and CDR2 as YYEKEE (reference sequence). The CDR3 region is CASSFRTGKDYEQYF. The CDR3 bases are TGTGCCAGCAGCTTCCGGACAGGGAAAGACTACGAGCAGTACTTC.

There are many counts of this clonotype. The rearrangement links TRBV5-1 to TRBJ2-7; no reliable D call. Germline CDR1 SGHRS, CDR2 YFSETQ. The germline V and J ends were trimmed by 0 bases and 1 base, with 8 bases remaining between them. The CDR3 is made up of 14 amino acids. The DNA of the CDR3 is TGCGCCAGCAGCTTGGATCTGGCTTCCTACGAGCAGTACTTC. Translating it yields CASSLDLASYEQYF.

This clonotype was seen at least ten times. The chain has TRBV28 and TRBJ2-7, with 7 bases aligning to TRBD1. Germline CDR1 MDHEN, CDR2 SYDVKM. This CDR3 is built from 14 residues. The ends lost 8 bases at V and 2 bases at J; junction bases unmatched: 9. The CDR3 reads CASGRQGIPYEQYF. For the CDR3, the DNA is TGTGCCAGCGGACGACAGGGAATCCCCTACGAGCAGTACTTC.

This clonotype appeared a few times. The gene calls are TRBV6-4 and TRBJ2-2; the D is unclear. V was shortened by 3 bases and J by 0 bases, with 11 bases between the two germline ends. CDR1 MRHNA and CDR2 SNTAGT come from the germline V gene. The CDR3 length is 16 residues. This chain's CDR3 is CASSERQKSNTGELFF. The CDR3 nucleotides read TGTGCCAGCAGTGAACGTCAGAAATCGAACACCGGGGAGCTGTTTTTT.

The CDR3 nucleotides read TGTGCCAGCAGTTACCTGATGGGGGGGAGAAACTATGGCTACACCTTC. Translated, it gives CASSYLMGGRNYGYTF. The chain is built from TRBV6-5 and TRBJ1-2, with D possibly being TRBD1 (5 bases). With 2 bases removed from V and 2 bases from J, the gap between germline ends came to 15 bases. In germline, CDR1 is MNHEY, CDR2 SVGAGI. There are 16 residues in the CDR3.

This clonotype was detected ten times or more. The rearrangement uses TRBV20-1 and TRBJ2-2; perhaps TRBD2 as D (6 bases). Germline CDR1 DFQATT, CDR2 SNEGSKA (reference sequence). V was trimmed by 3 bases and J by 3 bases, leaving 14 bases between them. This CDR3 region has 15 residues. Here the CDR3 DNA reads TGCAGTGCTAGGAAATCGGGACTCTACACCGGGGAGCTGTTTTTT. Translation: CSARKSGLYTGELFF.

This clonotype was seen only a few times. This is likely a read error, given that the CDR3 carries no conserved phenylalanine or tryptophan at its end. The chain couples TRBV20-1 to TRBJ2-3, with TRBD2 identical over 7 bases. V shed 5 bases and J 2 bases; nucleotides not matched to a gene: 10. The CDR3 has 15 residues. From germline, CDR1 is DFQATT and CDR2 SNEGSKA (reference sequence). The CDR3 here is CSASISSGLTDTQYL. Here the CDR3 DNA reads TGCAGTGCTTCGATATCTAGCGGACTCACAGATACGCAGTATCTT.

The chain carries TRBV5-1 and TRBJ2-3, with D maybe TRBD1 (5 bases). V was cut by 1 base and J by 2 bases, with 11 bases left in between. This CDR3 is built from 15 residues. CDR1 and CDR2 (germline): SGHRS, YFSETQ. Written as DNA, the CDR3 is TGCGCCAGCAGCTTGATTGGGGCTCTCACAGATACGCAGTATTTT. Amino acids: CASSLIGALTDTQYF.

This clonotype was detected only a few times. A read error may be the cause here, since a much bigger clone is one base away. The V gene is TRBV12-3 or TRBV12-4, the J gene TRBJ1-1; 8 positions match TRBD1. This CDR3 is built from 16 residues. The CDR3 DNA reads TGTGCCAGCAGTTCCTTCCTCACAGGGGGGAGCACTGGAGCTTTCTTT. This encodes CASSSFLTGGSTGAFF.

The genes are TRBV2 and TRBJ2-3, with 12 bases matching TRBD2. The trim removed 4 bases at V and 1 base at J, leaving 6 bases unmatched. CDR3 length equals 17 residues. CDR1 is SNHLY, CDR2 FYNNEI, per germline. The CDR3 DNA reads TGTGCCAGCAGTGGAGCTAGCGGGAGGGCGGGCACAGATACGCAGTATTTT. This encodes CASSGASGRAGTDTQYF.

This clonotype was counted at least ten times. The rearrangement uses TRBV20-1 and TRBJ2-7; 13 bases align to TRBD2. CDR1 and CDR2 (germline): DFQATT, SNEGSKA (reference sequence). V gave up 3 bases and J gave up 5 bases; unmatched junction bases: 7. The CDR3 consists of 15 residues. CDR3 DNA: TGCAGTGCTAGCCGGACTAGCGGGAGAAGGAACGAGCAGTACTTC. It codes for CSASRTSGRRNEQYF.

This clonotype occurred a few times. The gene calls are TRBV14 and TRBJ2-1, with 11 bases that match TRBD2. After removal of 3 bases from V and 5 bases from J, the junction contained 9 bases not matched to a gene. The CDR3 has 17 residues. CDR1 is SGHDN, CDR2 FVKESK, per germline. The CDR3 DNA reads TGTGCCAGCAGCCAGGTTAAGACTAGCGGGGTTCACAATGAGCAGTTCTTC. This translates into CASSQVKTSGVHNEQFF.

This chain links TRBV4-1 with TRBJ2-3; TRBD1 aligns across 7 bases. V shed 0 bases and J 1 base; nucleotides not matched to a gene: 7. CDR1 MGHRA and CDR2 YSYEKL come from the germline V gene. The CDR3 runs to 17 residues. This CDR3 is CASSQDTSGTGTDTQYF. The CDR3 DNA is TGCGCCAGCAGCCAAGATACCTCCGGGACAGGCACAGATACGCAGTATTTT.

This clonotype was counted at least ten times. V gene TRBV4-1 combines with J gene TRBJ2-2; D call uncertain. Trimming pared 1 base from V and 4 bases from J, leaving 7 bases between. In germline, CDR1 is MGHRA, CDR2 YSYEKL. This CDR3 has 14 amino acids. DNA of the CDR3: TGCGCCAGCAGCCAAGTACGGACCACCGGGGAGCTGTTTTTT. Amino acids: CASSQVRTTGELFF.

This clonotype was observed at least ten times. The chain recombines TRBV28 with TRBJ1-5; perhaps TRBD1 as D (5 bases). With 3 bases removed from V and 0 bases from J, the gap between germline ends came to 24 bases. Germline lookup yields CDR1 MDHEN and CDR2 SYDVKM. The CDR3 runs to 20 residues. The CDR3 coding sequence is TGTGCCAGCAGTTTCAGGTCCGGGACTCATAGCCCCTATAGCAATCAGCCCCAGCATTTT. Amino acids: CASSFRSGTHSPYSNQPQHF.

This clonotype came up a few times. In DNA, the CDR3 is TGTGCCAGCAGCCCCGACGGAAGCTCTGGGGCCAACGTCCTGACTTTC. Its translation: CASSPDGSSGANVLTF. The rearrangement uses TRBV7-9 and TRBJ2-6, with D unclear. Trimming removed 5 bases at V and 0 bases at J, with 11 bases between. The CDR3 consists of 16 residues. CDR1 is SEHNR and CDR2 is FQNEAQ in the germline V gene (reference sequence).

This clonotype is classed as medium-sized. The chain carries TRBV6-1 and TRBJ2-2; D is unresolved. The CDR3 has 13 amino acids. V lost 2 bases and J 2 bases, leaving 3 bases between the germline ends. CDR1 and CDR2 from the germline V gene are MNHNS and SASEGT. The CDR3 DNA is TGTGCCAGCAGTGAAATAAACACCGGGGAGCTGTTTTTT. It is translated as CASSEINTGELFF.

Many counts were recorded for this clonotype. V usage is TRBV6-1 and J usage is TRBJ2-7; perhaps D is TRBD1 or TRBD2 (5 bases each). The CDR3 loop spans 15 amino acids. V was clipped by 4 bases and J by 0 bases, with 13 bases between them. Germline assignment: CDR1 MNHNS and CDR2 SASEGT. The CDR3 reads CASSGRDGSSYEQYF. The DNA for the CDR3 is TGTGCCAGCAGTGGCCGGGACGGAAGCTCCTACGAGCAGTACTTC.

The chain is built from TRBV7-3 and TRBJ2-2; weak D call: TRBD1 (5 bases). CDR3 length equals 17 residues. The germline CDR1 and CDR2 sequences are SGHTA and FQGTGA. The V end lost 5 bases, the J end lost 0 bases, and 16 bases lay between the germline ends. In nucleotides, the CDR3 is TGTGCCAGCAGCCGCGAAGGGGTGGCAGCGAACACCGGGGAGCTGTTTTTT. This translates into CASSREGVAANTGELFF.

This clonotype was counted ten times or more. The chain is built from TRBV28 and TRBJ2-7; the match to TRBD1 covers 9 bases. This CDR3 has 15 amino acids. With 3 bases clipped from V and 2 bases from J, the junction kept 5 bases outside the gene matches. The V gene's germline CDR1 is MDHEN and CDR2 SYDVKM. The CDR3 protein is CASSLGQGSPYEQYF. The CDR3 nucleotides are TGTGCCAGCAGTTTGGGACAGGGAAGCCCCTACGAGCAGTACTTC.